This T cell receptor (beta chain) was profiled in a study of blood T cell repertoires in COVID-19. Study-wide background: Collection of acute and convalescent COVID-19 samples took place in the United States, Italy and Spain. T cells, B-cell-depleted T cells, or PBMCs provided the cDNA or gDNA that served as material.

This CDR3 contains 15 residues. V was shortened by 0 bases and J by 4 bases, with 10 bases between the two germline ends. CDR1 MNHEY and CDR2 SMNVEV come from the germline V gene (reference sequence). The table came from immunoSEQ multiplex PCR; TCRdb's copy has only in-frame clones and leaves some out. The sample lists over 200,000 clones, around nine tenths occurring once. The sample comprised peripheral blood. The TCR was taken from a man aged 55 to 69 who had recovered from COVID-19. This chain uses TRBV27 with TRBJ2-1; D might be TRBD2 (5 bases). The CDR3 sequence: CASSLSSGSYNEQFF. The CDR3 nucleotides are TGTGCCAGCAGTTTATCATCGGGATCTTACAATGAGCAGTTCTTC.